Presented here are 3 T cell receptor beta chains from one specimen sequenced in a study of long-term antiretroviral therapy in people with HIV. Sequencing used immunoSEQ v3.0 at survey level. Data came from immunoSEQ multiplex PCR; TCRdb stores just in-frame clones and leaves some out. The sample has around 29,000 clones; about 93% are singletons. Sample: unsorted PBMCs, taken about 6.5 years after starting antiretroviral therapy. Receptor source: a woman in her forties with HIV.

The genes are TRBV7-2 and TRBJ1-1; D ambiguous. The CDR3 is 15 amino acids. Germline V lookup: CDR1 SGHTA, CDR2 FQGNSA. Trimming removed 5 bases from V and 1 base from J, with 14 bases in between. CDR3 in amino acids: CASSPSWGTNTEAFF. The CDR3 DNA reads as TGTGCCAGCAGCCCTAGCTGGGGTACGAACACTGAAGCTTTCTTT.

The chain employs TRBV6-5 and TRBJ2-5; D possibly matches TRBD1 or TRBD2 (6 bases each). The CDR3 loop spans 14 amino acids. The germline V gene has CDR1 MNHEY and CDR2 SVGAGI. V lost 6 bases and J lost 3, with 14 bases in between. CDR3: CASRYGGTKETQYF. CDR3 in DNA: TGTGCCAGCAGATATGGGGGGACAAAAGAGACCCAGTACTTC.

The chain recombines TRBV5-8 with TRBJ1-3; TRBD1 is a possible D gene (6 bases). Germline loops: CDR1 SGHTS, CDR2 YDEGEE. This CDR3 spans 14 amino acids. Trimming took off 0 bases at V and 8 bases at J, with 12 bases between the two ends. The CDR3 coding sequence is TGTGCCAGCAGCTTGGGGACAGAAGGTGACACCATATATTTT. It yields the protein CASSLGTEGDTIYF.